One and the same sample provided the 8 T cell receptor beta chains below, sequenced in a study of immune reconstitution after stem cell transplant in scleroderma. MiXCR was run by TCRdb on the RT-PCR reads, yielding one entry per CDR3 protein. Among 1,500 to 2,000 distinct CDR3 sequences, about 13% were seen once, and the ten largest hold roughly 22%. This specimen was acquired before or after autologous hematopoietic stem cell transplantation (not recorded which). Every receptor here comes from a female donor with systemic sclerosis.

In this sample, this clonotype is medium-sized. This chain joins TRBV2 and TRBJ2-5; the match to TRBD2 covers 11 bases. CDR3 size: 16 residues. Germline CDR1 is SNHLY and CDR2 is FYNNEI. V gave up 3 bases and J gave up 4 bases; unmatched junction bases: 7. CDR3 in DNA: TGTGCCAGCAGTGACCCTAGCGGGGGGTCCAGAGAGACCCAGTACTTC. Its protein product is CASSDPSGGSRETQYF.

By share, this clonotype counts as medium-sized. V is TRBV20-1 and J is TRBJ1-5, with 10 bases matching TRBD1. V lost 3 bases to trimming and J lost 12 bases; unmatched junction nucleotides: 14. This CDR3 contains 15 residues. Germline CDR1 and CDR2: DFQATT and SNEGSKA (reference sequence). The CDR3 DNA reads as TGCAGTGCTAGTACACCGGGACAGGGGACCCTGCGCCAGCATTTT. Translating it yields CSASTPGQGTLRQHF.

The rearrangement joins TRBV20-1 to TRBJ2-7, with no clear D. V was pared by 0 bases and J by 3 bases, with 6 bases between. The V gene's germline CDR1 is DFQATT and CDR2 SNEGSKA (reference sequence). The CDR3 loop spans 12 amino acids. CDR3 region: CSARDPVYEQYF. The CDR3 DNA sequence: TGCAGTGCTAGAGATCCGGTCTACGAGCAGTACTTC.

The J gene is TRBJ2-7, the V gene TRBV5-1; 8 bases are a match to TRBD1. CDR3 size: 16 residues. J was trimmed by 5 bases and V by 0 bases; bases with no gene match: 10. In germline, CDR1 is SGHRS, CDR2 YFSETQ. The CDR3 loop reads CASSLVLTGDMNEQYF. The CDR3 DNA sequence: TGCGCCAGCAGCTTGGTCCTGACAGGGGATATGAACGAGCAGTACTTC.

The rearrangement uses TRBV7-2 and TRBJ1-1, with D perhaps matching TRBD1 (6 bases). V was shortened by 6 bases and J by 2 bases, with 13 bases between the two germline ends. In germline, CDR1 is SGHTA, CDR2 FQGNSA. The CDR3 extends over 14 amino acids. The CDR3: CASRPRQANTEAFF. CDR3 nucleotide sequence: TGTGCCAGCAGGCCCAGACAGGCCAACACTGAAGCTTTCTTT.

DNA for the CDR3: TGCGCCAGCAGCTTGGAGCCGGGAACGGGAGAGACCCAGTACTTC. Amino acid sequence: CASSLEPGTGETQYF. The gene calls are TRBV5-1 and TRBJ2-5; weak D call: TRBD2 (5 bases). CDR1 and CDR2 from the germline V gene are SGHRS and YFSETQ. The CDR3 has 15 amino acids. V was clipped by 0 bases and J by 4 bases, with 13 bases between them.

V usage is TRBV9 and J usage is TRBJ2-3; 9 bases match TRBD2. This CDR3 comprises 15 residues. J was trimmed by 1 base and V by 4 bases; bases with no gene match: 4. CDR1 is SGDLS and CDR2 is YYNGEE in the germline V gene. The CDR3 protein is CASSLAGRGTDTQYF. CDR3 nucleotides: TGTGCCAGCAGCCTAGCGGGGAGGGGCACAGATACGCAGTATTTT. Variable domain in full (rest from reference TRBV9 and TRBJ2-3): DSGVTQTPKHLITATGQRVTLRCSPRSGDLSVYWYQQSLDQGLQFLIQYYNGEERAKGNILERFSAQQFPDLHSELNLSSLELGDSALYFCASSLAGRGTDTQYFGPGTRLTVL.

In its sample, this clonotype is large. With a much larger clone just one base away, this may be a read error. CDR3 protein: CSVQVISNYGYAF. Written as DNA, the CDR3 is TGCAGCGTCCAAGTAATTTCTAACTATGGCTACGCCTTC. The V and J genes are TRBV29-1 and TRBJ1-2; no reliable D call. Germline V gene lookup returns CDR1 SQVTM and CDR2 ANQGSEA. The CDR3 runs 13 residues.